The clone carrying this TCR beta chain has a handful of counts. The antigen is unknown. This entry is derived from a study of T cell responses to AZD1222 COVID-19 vaccine. Study-level findings and limits: Reportedly, nearly half of unique spike TCRs recognized epitopes outside B.1.351/B.1.1.7 mutations. At study baseline, merely several AZD1222 recipients were seropositive. The donors showed a predominance of white British ancestry and of females, with possible underestimation of clonal diversity. In all cases, repertoires were sampled only after the peak T cell response.

This table comes from immunoSEQ multiplex PCR, and its TCRdb copy is limited to in-frame clones, with some not included. The sample contains about 170,000 clones, approximately 91% of which appear only once. The CDR3 contains 13 residues. CDR1 is LNHDA, CDR2 SQIVND, per germline (reference sequence). V was pared by 8 bases and J by 6 bases, with 5 bases of the junction left unmatched. The TCR was taken from an adult in good health. The input for sequencing was peripheral blood, taken on day 0 of AZD1222 vaccination. The chain joins TRBV19 to TRBJ2-2, with 8 bases matching TRBD1. CDR3 nucleotide sequence: TGTGCCAGTTCGACAGGGGCCCCCGGGGAGCTGTTTTTT. Translated, it gives CASSTGAPGELFF.